The text below deals with one T cell receptor beta chain. As yet, its antigen is unknown. Repertoires were generated with immunoSEQ multiplex PCR, while TCRdb's copy carries only in-frame clones and drops some. The sample gives more than 850,000 clones, 70% to 80% of which show up once; 0.5% to 0.6% is in the top ten. These data are taken from a study of shared clonotypes between healthy human individuals. General study findings and limits: Of the naive CD4 clonotypes, around 4.7% were shared across several donors.

Trimming left V 5 bases short and J 4 bases short, with 14 bases between. The germline V gene encodes CDR1 MNHNS and CDR2 SASEGT. This CDR3 has 14 amino acids. The sequencing sample was made of memory CD4+ T cells from PBMCs. Regarding subset: CD45RA-negative fraction. This clonotype was sampled from a man between 18 and 35 years old in good health. Some clones in this sample may be carry-over from other donors' samples. V gene TRBV6-1 combines with J gene TRBJ1-2; TRBD1 might be the D (6 bases). As DNA, the CDR3 is TGTGCCAGCAGTTATCTAGACAGGAGCTATGGCTACACCTTC. Protein: CASSYLDRSYGYTF.